This entry concerns a single TCR beta chain. The record originates from a study of T-cell memory formation after mild COVID-19. TCRdb re-called the 5' RACE reads through MiXCR, storing one row per CDR3 protein. The sample holds 500,000 to 550,000 distinct CDR3 sequences; over 20% are singletons and the top ten take under 15%. This CDR3 has 15 residues. Germline trimming cut 7 bases from V and 6 bases from J; bases unmatched to any gene: 9. The germline CDR1 and CDR2 sequences are SGHTA and FQGNSA. This chain connects TRBV7-2 to TRBJ2-1, with 10 bases that match TRBD2. The sequenced sample consisted of PBMCs or a T cell subset sorted from them (not recorded which). The receptor's source is an adult woman who had mild COVID-19 (a few samples of this study predate the infection). Cell type and time point are not known. The CDR3 coding sequence is TGTGCCAGCACCCTACTAGCGGGAACACTCAATGAGCAGTTCTTC. Protein: CASTLLAGTLNEQFF.